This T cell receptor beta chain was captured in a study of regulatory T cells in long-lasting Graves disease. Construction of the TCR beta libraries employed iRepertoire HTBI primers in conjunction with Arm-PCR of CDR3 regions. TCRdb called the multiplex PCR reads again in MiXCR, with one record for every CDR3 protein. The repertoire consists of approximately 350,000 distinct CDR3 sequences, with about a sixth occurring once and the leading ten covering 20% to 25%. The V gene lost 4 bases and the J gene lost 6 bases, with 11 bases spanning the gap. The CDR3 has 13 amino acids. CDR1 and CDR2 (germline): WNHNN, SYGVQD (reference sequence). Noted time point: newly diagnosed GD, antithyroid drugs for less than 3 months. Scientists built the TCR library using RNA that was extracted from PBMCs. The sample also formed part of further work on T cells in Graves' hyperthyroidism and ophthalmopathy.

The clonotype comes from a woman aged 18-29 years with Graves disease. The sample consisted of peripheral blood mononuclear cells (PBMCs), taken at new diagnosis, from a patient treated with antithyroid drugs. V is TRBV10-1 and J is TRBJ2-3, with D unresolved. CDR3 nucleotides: TGCGCCAGCAGTGCCGGCGGTGCGGATACGCAGTATTTT. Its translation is CASSAGGADTQYF.